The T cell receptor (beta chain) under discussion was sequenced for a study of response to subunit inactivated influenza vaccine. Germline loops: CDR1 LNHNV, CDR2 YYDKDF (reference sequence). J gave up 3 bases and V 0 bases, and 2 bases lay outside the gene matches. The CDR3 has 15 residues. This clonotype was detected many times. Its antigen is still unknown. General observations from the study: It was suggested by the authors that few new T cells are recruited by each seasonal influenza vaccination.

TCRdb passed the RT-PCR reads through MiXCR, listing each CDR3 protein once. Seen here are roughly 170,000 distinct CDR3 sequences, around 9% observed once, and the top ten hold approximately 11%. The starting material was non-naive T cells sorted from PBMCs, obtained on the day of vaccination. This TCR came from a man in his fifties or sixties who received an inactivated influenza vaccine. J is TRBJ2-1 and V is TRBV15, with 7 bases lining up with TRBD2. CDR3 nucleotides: TGTGCCACCAGCAGAGATCTAGCGGTCTACAATGAGCAGTTCTTC. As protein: CATSRDLAVYNEQFF.